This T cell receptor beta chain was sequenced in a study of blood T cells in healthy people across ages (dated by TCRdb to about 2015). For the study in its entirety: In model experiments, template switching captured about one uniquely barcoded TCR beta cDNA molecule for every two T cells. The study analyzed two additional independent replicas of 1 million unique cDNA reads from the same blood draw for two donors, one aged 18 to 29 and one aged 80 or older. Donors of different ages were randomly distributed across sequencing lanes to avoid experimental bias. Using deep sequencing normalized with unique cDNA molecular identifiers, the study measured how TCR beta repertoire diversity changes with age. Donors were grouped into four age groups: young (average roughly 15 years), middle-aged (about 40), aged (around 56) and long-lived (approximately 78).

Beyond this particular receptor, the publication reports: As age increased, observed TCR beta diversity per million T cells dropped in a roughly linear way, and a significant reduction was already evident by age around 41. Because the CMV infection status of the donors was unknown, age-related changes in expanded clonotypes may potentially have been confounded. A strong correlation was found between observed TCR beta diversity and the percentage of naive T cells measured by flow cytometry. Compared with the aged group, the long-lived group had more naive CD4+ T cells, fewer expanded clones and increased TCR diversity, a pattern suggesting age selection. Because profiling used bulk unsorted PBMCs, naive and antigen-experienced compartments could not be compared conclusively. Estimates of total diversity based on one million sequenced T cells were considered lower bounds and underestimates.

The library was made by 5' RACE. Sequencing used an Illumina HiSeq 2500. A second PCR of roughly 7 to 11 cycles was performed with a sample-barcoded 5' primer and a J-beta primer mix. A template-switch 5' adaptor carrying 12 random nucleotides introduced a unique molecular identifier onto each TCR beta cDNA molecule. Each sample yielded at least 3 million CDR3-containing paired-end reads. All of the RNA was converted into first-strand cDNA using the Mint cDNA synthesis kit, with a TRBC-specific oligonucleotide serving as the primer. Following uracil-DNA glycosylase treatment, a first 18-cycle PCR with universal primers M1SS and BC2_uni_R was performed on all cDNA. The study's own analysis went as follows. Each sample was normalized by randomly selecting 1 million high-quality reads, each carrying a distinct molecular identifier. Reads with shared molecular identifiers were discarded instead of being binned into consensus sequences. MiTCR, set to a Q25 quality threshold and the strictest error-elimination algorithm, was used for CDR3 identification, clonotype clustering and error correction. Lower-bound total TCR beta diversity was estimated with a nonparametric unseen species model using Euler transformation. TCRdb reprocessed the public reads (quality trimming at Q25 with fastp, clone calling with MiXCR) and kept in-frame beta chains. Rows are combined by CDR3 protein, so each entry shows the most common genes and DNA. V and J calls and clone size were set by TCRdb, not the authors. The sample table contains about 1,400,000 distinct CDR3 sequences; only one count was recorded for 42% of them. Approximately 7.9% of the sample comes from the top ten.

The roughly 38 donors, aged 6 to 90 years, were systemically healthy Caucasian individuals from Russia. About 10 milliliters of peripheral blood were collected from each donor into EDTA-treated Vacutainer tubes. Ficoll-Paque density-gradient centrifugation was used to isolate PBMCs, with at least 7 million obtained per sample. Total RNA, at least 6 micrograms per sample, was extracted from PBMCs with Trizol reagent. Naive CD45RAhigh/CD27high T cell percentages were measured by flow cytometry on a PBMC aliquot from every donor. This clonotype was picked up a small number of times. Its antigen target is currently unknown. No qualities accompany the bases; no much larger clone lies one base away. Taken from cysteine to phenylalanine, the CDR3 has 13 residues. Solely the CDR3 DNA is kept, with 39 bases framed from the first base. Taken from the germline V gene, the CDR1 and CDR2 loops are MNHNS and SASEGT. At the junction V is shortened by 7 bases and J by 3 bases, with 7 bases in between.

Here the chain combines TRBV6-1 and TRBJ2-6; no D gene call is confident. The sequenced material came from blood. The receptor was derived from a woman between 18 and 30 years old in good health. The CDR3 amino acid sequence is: CASNLSGANVLTF. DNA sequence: TGTGCCAGCAACCTTAGTGGGGCCAACGTCCTGACTTTC.